This TCR beta chain comes out of a study of blood T cell repertoires in COVID-19. In the source study's methods: Amplification from reference gene primers served as the basis for estimated nucleated cell counts. Produced via immunoSEQ multiplex PCR; TCRdb's table is partial and in-frame only. V and J calls and clone size come straight from that table; D and trimming were deduced from the DNA. This sample carries about 150,000 clones, around nine tenths of them seen once, and the ten largest clones take around 1.3%. This clone was observed a few times. Each participant's cohort was designated according to participant-reported clinical history. The CDR3 spans 15 residues. V was clipped by 3 bases and J by 9 bases; unmatched bases: 9. CDR1 LGHNA and CDR2 YNFKEQ come from the germline V gene.

Material for sequencing was PBMCs or T cells enriched from blood (not recorded which). The sequence was collected from a woman aged 30 to 39 with acute COVID-19. This rearrangement joins TRBV4-2 to TRBJ2-1; 9 nucleotides line up with TRBD1. The CDR3 here is CASSHMGQGSPEQFF. The CDR3 DNA sequence: TGTGCCAGCAGCCACATGGGACAGGGAAGTCCTGAGCAGTTCTTC.